This T cell receptor beta chain was observed in a study of human T cells and chemical hapten exposure. Turning to the study itself: Once 0.01% DPC had been applied to the upper back by patch test, readings were taken at 6 days.

Documented time point: patch test 1, 2 weeks after DPC sensitization. Treatment reported: therapeutic diphenylcyclopropenone sensitization with weekly scalp DPC. Patch tests were applied only after blood draws. This clonotype was recorded many times. The antigen is unknown. One entry per CDR3 protein, called by TCRdb with MiXCR from the RACE reads. This repertoire shows fewer than 500,000 distinct CDR3 sequences, roughly 5% found once; its top ten account for roughly 2.4%. Whole-study findings and limits: Donors in the study had alopecia, meaning their immune response may differ from healthy people's. While controls formed fewer of them, expanded TCRs formed significantly more large CDR3 similarity clusters.

After removal of 6 bases from V and 0 bases from J, the junction contained 13 bases not matched to a gene. Per germline, CDR1 KGHSH and CDR2 LQKENI. CDR3 length: 19 residues. The chain is built from TRBV18 and TRBJ2-1; the match to TRBD2 covers 11 bases. The specimen was whole blood, collected in connection with sensitization to the hapten diphenylcyclopropenone (DPC). The sequence was collected from a woman in her forties or fifties with alopecia areata. Some clones in this sample may be carry-over from other donors' samples. CDR3 nucleotide sequence: TGTGCCAGCTCCCTAACGACTAGCGGGACTTGGAACTCCTACAATGAGCAGTTCTTC. Residues: CASSLTTSGTWNSYNEQFF.